This T cell receptor beta chain originates from a study of blood T cell repertoires in COVID-19. Study-level background: The analysed material was cDNA or gDNA that came from T cells, B-cell-depleted T cells, or PBMCs.

As originally analysed: Amplified reference gene primers provided the basis for estimating nucleated cell counts. The table came from immunoSEQ multiplex PCR; TCRdb's copy has only in-frame clones and leaves some out. Clonal size and the V and J genes are those of that table, whereas D and trimming came from the DNA. Here the sample spans about 250,000 clones, 85% to 90% being singletons. Trimming removed 4 bases from V and 3 bases from J; junction bases left unmatched: 5. The CDR3 has 15 residues. Germline CDR1 reads LGHDT; CDR2 reads YNNKEL (reference sequence). Individuals aged roughly 18 to 95 years were recruited from fewer than 30 US areas. Participants' reported clinical history set cohort assignment.

The sample consisted of PBMCs or T cells enriched from blood (not recorded which). The chain uses TRBV3-1 (or the pseudogene TRBV3-2) and TRBJ1-3; 8 positions agree with TRBD1. The sequence was obtained from a woman younger than 45 with acute COVID-19. The CDR3 DNA reads TGTGCCAGCAGCCCCTCAGGGGGCGGTGGAAACACCATATATTTT. Protein product: CASSPSGGGGNTIYF.